In this sample, the clone carrying this T cell receptor beta chain turned up a few times. In the original processing: How many nucleated cells were present was estimated from reference gene primer amplification. Sequencing was performed with immunoSEQ multiplex PCR; in TCRdb, only in-frame clones are kept and a portion is missing. That table furnishes V, J and clone size, whereas the DNA furnished D and trimming. The data hold more than 150,000 clones, with roughly 90% observed a single time. The data stem from a study of blood T cell repertoires in COVID-19. Study as a whole: Acute and convalescent COVID-19 specimens originated in the United States, Italy and Spain.

Germline trimming cut 7 bases from V and 6 bases from J; bases unmatched to any gene: 7. The germline gives CDR1 LNHDA, CDR2 SQIVND (reference sequence). This CDR3 has 14 amino acids. The chain joins TRBV19 to TRBJ1-4; 8 bases are a match to TRBD1. Source material: peripheral blood. This TCR was recovered from a man aged 50-60 years with acute or convalescent COVID-19. The CDR3 bases are TGTGCCAGTAACCTACAGGGGGGTCATGAAAAACTGTTTTTT. This sequence encodes CASNLQGGHEKLFF.